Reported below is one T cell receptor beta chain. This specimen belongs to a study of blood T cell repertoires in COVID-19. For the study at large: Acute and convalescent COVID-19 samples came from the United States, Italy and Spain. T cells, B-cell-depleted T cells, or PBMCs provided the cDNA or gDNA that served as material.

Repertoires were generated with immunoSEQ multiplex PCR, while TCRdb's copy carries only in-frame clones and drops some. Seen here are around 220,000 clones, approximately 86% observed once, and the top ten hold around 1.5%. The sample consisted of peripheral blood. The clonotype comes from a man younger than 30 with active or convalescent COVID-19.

Here the CDR3 reads CSVGTSYEQYF. CDR3 nucleotides: TGCAGCGTCGGGACTTCTTACGAGCAGTACTTC. The J gene is TRBJ2-7, the V gene TRBV29-1; weak D call: TRBD2 (6 bases). The CDR3 is made up of 11 amino acids. Germline V gives CDR1 SQVTM, CDR2 ANQGSEA. The germline V and J ends were trimmed by 6 bases and 4 bases, with 10 bases remaining between them.